Below are 22 T cell receptor beta chains sequenced from a single sample in a study of blood T cell repertoires in COVID-19. Using immunoSEQ multiplex PCR, the repertoire was profiled, and TCRdb retains in-frame clones only, with some absent. The sample includes hundreds of thousands of clones, roughly 87% of them seen just once. The sample comprised PBMCs or T cells enriched from blood (not recorded which). The source of these receptors is a woman in her twenties or thirties who had recovered from COVID-19.

The V call is TRBV7-2, the J call TRBJ1-6, with 8 bases fitting TRBD1. V was pared by 5 bases and J by 8 bases, with 8 bases of the junction left unmatched. In germline, CDR1 is SGHTA, CDR2 FQGNSA. The CDR3 loop spans 15 amino acids. The CDR3 region has the DNA TGTGCCAGCAGCCCCCGGACAGGGTACGATTCACCCCTCCACTTT. Its protein product is CASSPRTGYDSPLHF.

This clone has only one observation. The chain recombines TRBV5-1 with TRBJ2-1; TRBD2 aligns across 12 bases. V lost 2 bases to trimming and J lost 6 bases; unmatched junction nucleotides: 6. The CDR3 contains 16 residues. Germline V gene data show CDR1 as SGHRS and CDR2 as YFSETQ. The DNA for the CDR3 is TGCGCCAGCAGCTTTAGTCTAGCGGGGGGGAGCAATGAGCAGTTCTTC. Encoded protein: CASSFSLAGGSNEQFF. The full variable domain, with the rest looked up from reference TRBV5-1 and TRBJ2-1, is KAGVTQTPRYLIKTRGQQVTLSCSPISGHRSVSWYQQTPGQGLQFLFEYFSETQRNKGNFPGRFSGRQFSNSRSEMNVSTLELGDSALYLCASSFSLAGGSNEQFFGPGTRLTVL.

The chain carries TRBV2 and TRBJ1-5, with 11 bases aligning to TRBD1. With V trimmed by 9 bases and J by 5 bases, 9 bases remained unmatched. CDR1 is SNHLY, CDR2 FYNNEI, per germline. CDR3 length equals 15 residues. The CDR3 reads CASGTGGTTYQPQHF. For the CDR3, the DNA is TGTGCCAGTGGGACAGGGGGTACCACCTATCAGCCCCAGCATTTT. Together with reference TRBV2 and TRBJ1-5, the CDR3 gives the full variable domain: EPEVTQTPSHQVTQMGQEVILRCVPISNHLYFYWYRQILGQKVEFLVSFYNNEISEKSEIFDDQFSVERPDGSNFTLKIRSTKLEDSAMYFCASGTGGTTYQPQHFGDGTRLSIL.

The V call is TRBV2, the J call TRBJ1-4; D is unresolved. CDR1 and CDR2 from the germline V gene are SNHLY and FYNNEI. CDR3 length equals 15 residues. Between the trimmed V and J ends, which lost 5 bases and 3 bases, there was a span of 13 bases. The CDR3, as DNA: TGTGCCAGCAGTTCCTTGGAGGTCGCTAATGAAAAACTGTTTTTT. Protein sequence: CASSSLEVANEKLFF.

The chain couples TRBV5-3 to TRBJ2-1; D uncertain. TRBV5-3 is marked as an open reading frame, function uncertain. The CDR3 loop spans 15 amino acids. Trimming removed 5 bases at V and 3 bases at J, with 15 bases between. The CDR3 nucleotides read TGTGCCAGAAGATCGTCCCCGGCAGGCTACAATGAGCAGTTCTTC. Protein sequence: CARRSSPAGYNEQFF.

The rearrangement uses TRBV5-1 and TRBJ1-4; 9 positions match TRBD1. The junction had 9 bases not matched to a gene; V was cut back by 4 bases and J by 8 bases. Germline CDR1 is SGHRS and CDR2 is YFSETQ. CDR3 size: 15 residues. The CDR3 DNA reads as TGCGCCAGCAGCGACGGACAGGGGAGGACCGAAAAACTGTTTTTT. As protein: CASSDGQGRTEKLFF.

In this sample, this clone turned up once. V and J are TRBV5-8 and TRBJ1-1, with TRBD1 matching 10 bases. From germline, CDR1 is SGHTS and CDR2 YDEGEE. The CDR3 is 13 amino acids. The trim removed 4 bases at V and 4 bases at J, leaving 1 base unmatched. CDR3 DNA sequence: TGTGCCAGCAGCCGGACAGGGGGCACTGAAGCTTTCTTT. Protein product: CASSRTGGTEAFF.

The V and J genes are TRBV21-1 and TRBJ2-2; TRBD1 is the table's D call, not checked against the DNA. TRBV21-1 counts as a pseudogene. The CDR3 has 14 amino acids. Here the CDR3 reads CASKGTGNTGELFF. The CDR3 DNA reads as TGTGCCAGCAAAGGGACAGGGAACACCGGGGAGCTGTTTTTT.

In regard to this clone: The same CDR3 can be traced to other DNA sequences in this sample. The chain employs TRBV18 and TRBJ1-5; TRBD1 is a possible D gene (5 bases). The germline CDR1 and CDR2 sequences are KGHSH and LQKENI. Trimming took off 2 bases at V and 5 bases at J, with 7 bases between the two ends. The CDR3 runs 13 residues. The CDR3 DNA reads TGTGCCAGCTCACCAGACAGAGATCAGCCCCAGCATTTT. Its translation: CASSPDRDQPQHF.

The chain has TRBV18 and TRBJ1-4, with D possibly matching TRBD1 (6 bases). In germline, CDR1 is KGHSH, CDR2 LQKENI. This CDR3 is built from 15 residues. V lost 1 base and J 6 bases, leaving 12 bases between the germline ends. The CDR3 region has the DNA TGTGCCAGCTCACCACAGGGGGGGCTGGATGAAAAACTGTTTTTT. Translated, it gives CASSPQGGLDEKLFF. The variable domain in full, completed from reference TRBV18 and TRBJ1-4, reads NAGVMQNPRHLVRRRGQEARLRCSPMKGHSHVYWYRQLPEEGLKFMVYLQKENIIDESGMPKERFSAEFPKEGPSILRIQQVVRGDSAAYFCASSPQGGLDEKLFFGSGTQLSVL.

CDR3 bases: TGTGCCAGCAGCGTAAGGAGGGACCGGTATGGCTACACCTTC. It translates to CASSVRRDRYGYTF. The chain carries TRBV9 and TRBJ1-2; TRBD1 might be the D (5 bases). Germline V lookup: CDR1 SGDLS, CDR2 YYNGEE. V was cut by 1 base and J by 5 bases, with 12 bases left in between. This CDR3 comprises 14 residues. Full variable domain (missing parts from reference TRBV9 and TRBJ1-2): DSGVTQTPKHLITATGQRVTLRCSPRSGDLSVYWYQQSLDQGLQFLIQYYNGEERAKGNILERFSAQQFPDLHSELNLSSLELGDSALYFCASSVRRDRYGYTFGSGTRLTVV.

This chain connects TRBV9 to TRBJ2-7; D perhaps matches TRBD1 (6 bases). This CDR3 has 13 amino acids. Trimming took off 4 bases at V and 6 bases at J, with 14 bases between the two ends. Germline-derived CDR1 and CDR2 are SGDLS and YYNGEE. This CDR3 is CASSTNRDTEQYF. CDR3 coding DNA: TGTGCCAGCAGCACAAACCGGGACACCGAGCAGTACTTC.

V is TRBV30 and J is TRBJ1-5; the D gene is possibly TRBD1 (5 bases). The V end was cut by 5 bases, the J end by 0 bases, with 5 bases between. Germline V CDR1 and CDR2: GTSNPN, SVGIG (reference sequence). This CDR3 is 12 amino acids long. CDR3 DNA: TGTGCCTGGGACAGTAGCAATCAGCCCCAGCATTTT. Protein product: CAWDSSNQPQHF.

This clone has only one observation. CDR3 sequence reads: CATSKRQGNLGETQYF. CDR3 nucleotide sequence: TGTGCCACCAGCAAACGACAGGGGAATTTAGGGGAGACCCAGTACTTC. V and J are TRBV15 and TRBJ2-5; 8 bases agree with TRBD1. V shed 4 bases and J 5 bases; nucleotides not matched to a gene: 12. CDR3 length: 16 amino acids. Germline V gene sequence: CDR1 LNHNV, CDR2 YYDKDF (reference sequence).

The chain joins TRBV24-1 to TRBJ2-1; 10 nucleotides match TRBD2. The ends lost 5 bases at V and 2 bases at J; junction bases unmatched: 5. There are 16 residues in the CDR3. Per the germline V gene, CDR1 is KGHDR and CDR2 is SFDVKD. In DNA, the CDR3 is TGTGCCACCAGTGTTCAGCGGGGGGGGGCCTACAATGAGCAGTTCTTC. It translates to CATSVQRGGAYNEQFF.

J is TRBJ2-1 and V is TRBV28; D unresolved. Per germline, CDR1 MDHEN and CDR2 SYDVKM. The CDR3 is 12 amino acids. Trimming cost V 6 bases and J 6 bases, with 9 bases left between them. The CDR3 sequence is CASSLNSNEQFF. CDR3 in DNA: TGTGCCAGCAGCCTGAACTCCAATGAGCAGTTCTTC. The complete variable domain, with remaining parts taken from reference TRBV28 and TRBJ2-1, reads DVKVTQSSRYLVKRTGEKVFLECVQDMDHENMFWYRQDPGLGLRLIYFSYDVKMKEKGDIPEGYSVSREKKERFSLILESASTNQTSMYLCASSLNSNEQFFGPGTRLTVL.

CDR3 coding DNA: TGTGCCAGCAGTTTAGCAGGTCCTTTTGGAAACACCATATATTTT. This sequence encodes CASSLAGPFGNTIYF. The rearrangement joins TRBV28 to TRBJ1-3; D remains unclear. Trimming shortened V by 2 bases and J by 3 bases, and 11 bases separated the two germline ends. The germline gives CDR1 MDHEN, CDR2 SYDVKM. The CDR3 spans 15 residues.

The chain has TRBV5-1 and TRBJ2-7, with TRBD1 as a possible D gene (5 bases). The CDR3 is 13 residues long. Germline CDR1 SGHRS, CDR2 YFSETQ. Trimming left V 8 bases short and J 5 bases short, with 17 bases between. The CDR3 DNA sequence: TGCGCCAGTAAACAGGTTCCTCTAGACGAGCAGTACTTC. Its translation: CASKQVPLDEQYF.

This chain connects TRBV9 to TRBJ1-1; TRBD1 agrees at 8 bases. This CDR3 contains 13 residues. Germline V CDR1 and CDR2: SGDLS, YYNGEE. The trim removed 0 bases at V and 8 bases at J, leaving 3 bases unmatched. CDR3 coding DNA: TGTGCCAGCAGCGTAGGGACAGGGCGAGAAGCTTTCTTT. Its translation: CASSVGTGREAFF. Drawing the rest from reference TRBV9 and TRBJ1-1, the complete variable domain is DSGVTQTPKHLITATGQRVTLRCSPRSGDLSVYWYQQSLDQGLQFLIQYYNGEERAKGNILERFSAQQFPDLHSELNLSSLELGDSALYFCASSVGTGREAFFGQGTRLTVV.

V usage is TRBV5-1 and J usage is TRBJ2-7; no firm D call. The CDR3 consists of 14 residues. Per germline, CDR1 SGHRS and CDR2 YFSETQ. V lost 6 bases to trimming and J lost 5 bases, with 18 bases between them. The DNA for the CDR3 is TGCGCCAGCACCCCCGGGTCCCCCCGTGACGAGCAGTACTTC. Encoded protein: CASTPGSPRDEQYF.

This chain links TRBV14 with TRBJ1-6, with D possibly being TRBD1 (5 bases). The CDR3 extends over 16 amino acids. V shed 4 bases and J shed 8 bases, with 18 bases lying between them. Germline CDR1 is SGHDN and CDR2 is FVKESK. The CDR3 sequence is CASSRLGGRADSPLHF. The CDR3 nucleotides are TGTGCCAGCAGCCGACTTGGTGGCAGGGCGGATTCACCCCTCCACTTT.

The chain is built from TRBV30 and TRBJ1-5, with a weak D call TRBD1 (6 bases). Germline lookup yields CDR1 GTSNPN and CDR2 SVGIG (reference sequence). The V and J ends lost 1 base and 13 bases respectively, with 11 bases between them. The CDR3 contains 11 residues. Written as DNA, the CDR3 is TGTGCCTGGAGTGCAGGGGCCAATCAGCATTTT. As protein: CAWSAGANQHF. The whole variable domain, filled in from reference TRBV30 and TRBJ1-5, reads SQTIHQWPATLVQPVGSPLSLECTVEGTSNPNLYWYRQAAGRGLQLLFYSVGIGQISSEVPQNLSASRPQDRQFILSSKKLLLSDSGFYLCAWSAGANQHFGDGTRLSIL.